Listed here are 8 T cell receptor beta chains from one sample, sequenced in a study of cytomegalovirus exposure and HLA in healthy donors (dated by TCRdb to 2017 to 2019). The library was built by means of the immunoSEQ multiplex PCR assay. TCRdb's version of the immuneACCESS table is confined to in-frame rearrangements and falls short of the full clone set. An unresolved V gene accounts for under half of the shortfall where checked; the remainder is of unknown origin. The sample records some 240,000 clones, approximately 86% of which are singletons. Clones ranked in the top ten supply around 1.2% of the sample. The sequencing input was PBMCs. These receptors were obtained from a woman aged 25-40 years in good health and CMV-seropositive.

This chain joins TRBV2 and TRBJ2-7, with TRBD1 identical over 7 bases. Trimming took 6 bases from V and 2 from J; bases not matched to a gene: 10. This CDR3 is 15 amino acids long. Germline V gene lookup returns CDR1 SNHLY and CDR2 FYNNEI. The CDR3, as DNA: TGTGCCAGCAGGAACCGGGACAGTGGGACCTACGAGCAGTACTTC. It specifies CASRNRDSGTYEQYF.

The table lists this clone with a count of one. CDR3 nucleotides: TGTGCCAGCAGTGGGCAGCCGGGGGATACGCAGTATTTT. Translated: CASSGQPGDTQYF. The chain has TRBV6-1 and TRBJ2-3; tentatively, D is TRBD2 (5 bases). Trimming left V 4 bases short and J 6 bases short, with 11 bases between. The CDR3 is 13 amino acids. Per the germline V gene, CDR1 is MNHNS and CDR2 is SASEGT.

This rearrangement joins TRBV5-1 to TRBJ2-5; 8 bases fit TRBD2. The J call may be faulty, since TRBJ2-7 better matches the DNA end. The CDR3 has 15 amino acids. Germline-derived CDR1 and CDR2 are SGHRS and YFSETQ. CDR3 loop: CASSLNSGSLYEQYF. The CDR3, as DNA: TGCGCCAGCAGCTTGAACAGCGGGAGCCTCTACGAGCAGTACTTC.

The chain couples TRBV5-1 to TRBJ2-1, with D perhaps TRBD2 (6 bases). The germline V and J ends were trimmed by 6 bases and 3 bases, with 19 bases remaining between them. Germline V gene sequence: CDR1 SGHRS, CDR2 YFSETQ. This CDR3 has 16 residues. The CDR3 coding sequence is TGCGCCAGCACTTCGGGGGAACAGTTCATCTACAATGAGCAGTTCTTC. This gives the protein CASTSGEQFIYNEQFF.

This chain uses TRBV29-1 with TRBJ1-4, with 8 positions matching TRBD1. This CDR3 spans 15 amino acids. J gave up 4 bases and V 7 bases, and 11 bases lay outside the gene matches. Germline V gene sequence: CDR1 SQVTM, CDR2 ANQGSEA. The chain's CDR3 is CSALKGQGRNEKLFF. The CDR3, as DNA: TGCAGCGCTCTAAAAGGACAGGGTCGTAATGAAAAACTGTTTTTT.

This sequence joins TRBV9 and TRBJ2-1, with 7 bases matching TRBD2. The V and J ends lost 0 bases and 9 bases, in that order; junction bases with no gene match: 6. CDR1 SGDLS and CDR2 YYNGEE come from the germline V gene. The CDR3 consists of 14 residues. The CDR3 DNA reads TGTGCCAGCAGCGTAGCAGATAGCGGGCCTGAGCAGTTCTTC. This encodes CASSVADSGPEQFF.

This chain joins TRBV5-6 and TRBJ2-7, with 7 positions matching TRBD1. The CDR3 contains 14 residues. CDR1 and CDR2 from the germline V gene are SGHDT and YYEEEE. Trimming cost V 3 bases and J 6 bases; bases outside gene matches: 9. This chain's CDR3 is CASSSGLTGAEQYF. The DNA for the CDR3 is TGTGCCAGCAGCTCCGGACTTACAGGGGCCGAGCAGTACTTC.

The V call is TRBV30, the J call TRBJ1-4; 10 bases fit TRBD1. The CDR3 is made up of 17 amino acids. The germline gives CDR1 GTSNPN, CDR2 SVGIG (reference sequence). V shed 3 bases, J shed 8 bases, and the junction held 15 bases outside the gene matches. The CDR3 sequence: CAWRKKKGTGVGEKLFF. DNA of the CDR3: TGTGCCTGGAGGAAAAAGAAGGGGACAGGGGTTGGGGAAAAACTGTTTTTT.